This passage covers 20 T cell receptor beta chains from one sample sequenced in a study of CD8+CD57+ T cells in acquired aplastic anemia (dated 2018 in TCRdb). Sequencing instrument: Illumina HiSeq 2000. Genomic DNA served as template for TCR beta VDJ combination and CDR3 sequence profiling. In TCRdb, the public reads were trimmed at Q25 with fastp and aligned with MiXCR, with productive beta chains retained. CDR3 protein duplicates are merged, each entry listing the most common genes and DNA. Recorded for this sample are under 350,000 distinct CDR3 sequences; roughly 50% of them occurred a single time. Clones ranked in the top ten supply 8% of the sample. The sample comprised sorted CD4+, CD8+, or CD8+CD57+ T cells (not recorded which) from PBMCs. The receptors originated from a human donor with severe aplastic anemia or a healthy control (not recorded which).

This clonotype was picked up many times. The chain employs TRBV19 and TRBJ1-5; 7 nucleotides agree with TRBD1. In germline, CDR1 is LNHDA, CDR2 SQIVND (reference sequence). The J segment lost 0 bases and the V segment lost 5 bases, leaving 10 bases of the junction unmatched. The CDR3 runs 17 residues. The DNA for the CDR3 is TGTGCCAGTAGTCTACAGGGGATCCCTAATAGCAATCAGCCCCAGCATTTT. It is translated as CASSLQGIPNSNQPQHF.

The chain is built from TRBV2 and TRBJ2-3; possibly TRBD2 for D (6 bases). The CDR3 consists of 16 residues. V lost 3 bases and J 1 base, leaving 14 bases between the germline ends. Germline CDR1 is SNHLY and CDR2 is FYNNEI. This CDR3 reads CASSEMGGGGTDTQYF. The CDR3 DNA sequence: TGTGCCAGCAGTGAGATGGGGGGAGGAGGCACAGATACGCAGTATTTT.

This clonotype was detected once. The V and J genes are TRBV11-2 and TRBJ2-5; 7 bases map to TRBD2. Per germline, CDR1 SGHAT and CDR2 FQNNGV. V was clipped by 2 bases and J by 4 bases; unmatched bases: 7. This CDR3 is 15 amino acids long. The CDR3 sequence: CASSLLGSGSETQYF. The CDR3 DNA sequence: TGTGCCAGCAGCTTATTGGGTAGCGGGTCAGAGACCCAGTACTTC.

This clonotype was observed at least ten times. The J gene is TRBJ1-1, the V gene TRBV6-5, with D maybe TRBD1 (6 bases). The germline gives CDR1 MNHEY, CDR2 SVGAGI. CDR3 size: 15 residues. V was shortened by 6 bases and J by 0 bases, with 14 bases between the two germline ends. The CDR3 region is CASRRQVLMNTEAFF. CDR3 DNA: TGTGCCAGCAGGAGACAGGTCCTCATGAACACTGAAGCTTTCTTT.

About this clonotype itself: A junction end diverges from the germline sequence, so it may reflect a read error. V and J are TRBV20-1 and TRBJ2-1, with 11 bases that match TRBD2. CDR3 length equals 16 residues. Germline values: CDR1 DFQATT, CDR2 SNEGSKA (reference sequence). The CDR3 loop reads CSHRPRTSGSYNERFF. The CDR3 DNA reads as TGCAGTCATCGACCCCGGACTAGCGGGTCCTACAATGAGCGGTTCTTC.

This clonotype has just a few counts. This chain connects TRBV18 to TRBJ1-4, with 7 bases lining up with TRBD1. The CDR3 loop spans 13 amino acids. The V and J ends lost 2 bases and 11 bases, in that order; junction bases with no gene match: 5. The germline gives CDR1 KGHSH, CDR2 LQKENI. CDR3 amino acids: CASSPSTGEKLFF. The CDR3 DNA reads TGTGCCAGCTCACCATCTACAGGGGAGAAACTGTTTTTT.

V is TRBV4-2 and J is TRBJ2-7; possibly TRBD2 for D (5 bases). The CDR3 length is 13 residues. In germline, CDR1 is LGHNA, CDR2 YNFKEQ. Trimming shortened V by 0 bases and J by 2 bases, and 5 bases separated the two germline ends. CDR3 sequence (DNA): TGTGCCAGCAGCCAAGAACTAGCCTACGAGCAGTACTTC. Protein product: CASSQELAYEQYF.

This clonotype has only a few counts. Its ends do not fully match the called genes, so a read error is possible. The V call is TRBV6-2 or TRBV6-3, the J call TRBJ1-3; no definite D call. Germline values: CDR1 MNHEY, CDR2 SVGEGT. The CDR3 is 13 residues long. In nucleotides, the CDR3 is TGTGCCAGCACATCCGGACGAGGAAACGCCATATATTTT. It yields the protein CASTSGRGNAIYF.

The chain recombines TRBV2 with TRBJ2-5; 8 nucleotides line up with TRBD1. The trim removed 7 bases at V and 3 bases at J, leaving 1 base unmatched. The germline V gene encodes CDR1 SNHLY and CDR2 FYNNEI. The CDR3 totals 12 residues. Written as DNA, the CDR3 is TGTGCCAGCACGACAGGGGAAGAGACCCAGTACTTC. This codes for CASTTGEETQYF.

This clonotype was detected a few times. CDR3 protein: CATRQVDTQYF. CDR3 nucleotides: TGTGCCACCAGGCAGGTGGATACGCAGTATTTT. The V gene is TRBV24-1, the J gene TRBJ2-3; D is uncertain. Germline assignment: CDR1 KGHDR and CDR2 SFDVKD. The V gene lost 7 bases and the J gene lost 6 bases, with 7 bases spanning the gap. This CDR3 contains 11 residues.

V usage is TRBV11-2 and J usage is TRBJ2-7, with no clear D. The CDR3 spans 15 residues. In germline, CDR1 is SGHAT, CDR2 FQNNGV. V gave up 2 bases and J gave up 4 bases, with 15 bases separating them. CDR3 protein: CASSLLYGNTYEQYF. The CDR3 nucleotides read TGTGCCAGCAGCTTACTCTACGGTAATACTTACGAGCAGTACTTC.

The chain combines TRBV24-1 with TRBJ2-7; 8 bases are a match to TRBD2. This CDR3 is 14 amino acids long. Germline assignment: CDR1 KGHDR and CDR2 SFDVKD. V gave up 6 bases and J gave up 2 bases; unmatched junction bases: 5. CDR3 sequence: CATSPSGLTYEQYF. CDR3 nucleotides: TGTGCCACCAGTCCTAGCGGGCTCACCTACGAGCAGTACTTC.

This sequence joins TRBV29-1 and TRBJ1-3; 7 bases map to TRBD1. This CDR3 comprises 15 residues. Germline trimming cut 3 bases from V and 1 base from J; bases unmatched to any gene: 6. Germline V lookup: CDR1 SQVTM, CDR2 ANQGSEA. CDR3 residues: CSVESARGSGNTIYF. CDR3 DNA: TGCAGCGTTGAGTCCGCCAGGGGGTCTGGAAACACCATATATTTT.

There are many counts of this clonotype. The CDR3 here is CSGQPVTGRETQYF. The CDR3 DNA reads as TGCAGTGGCCAACCGGTTACAGGGAGGGAGACCCAGTACTTC. The chain combines TRBV20-1 with TRBJ2-5, with D possibly being TRBD1 or TRBD2 (6 bases each). The CDR3 sequence is 14 residues long. The germline gives CDR1 DFQATT, CDR2 SNEGSKA (reference sequence). V was trimmed by 7 bases and J by 5 bases, leaving 20 bases between them.

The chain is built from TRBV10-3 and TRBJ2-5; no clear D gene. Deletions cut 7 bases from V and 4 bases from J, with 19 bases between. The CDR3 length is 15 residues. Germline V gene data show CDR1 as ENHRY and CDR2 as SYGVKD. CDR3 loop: CAIKKDRRDGETQYF. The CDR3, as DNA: TGTGCCATCAAGAAGGACCGCCGAGACGGAGAGACCCAGTACTTC.

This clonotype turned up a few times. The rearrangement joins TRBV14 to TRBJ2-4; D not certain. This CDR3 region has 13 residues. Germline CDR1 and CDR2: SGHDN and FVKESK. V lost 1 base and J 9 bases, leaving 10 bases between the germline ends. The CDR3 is CASSQGVIGIQYF. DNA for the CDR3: TGTGCCAGCAGCCAAGGTGTCATTGGCATTCAGTACTTC.

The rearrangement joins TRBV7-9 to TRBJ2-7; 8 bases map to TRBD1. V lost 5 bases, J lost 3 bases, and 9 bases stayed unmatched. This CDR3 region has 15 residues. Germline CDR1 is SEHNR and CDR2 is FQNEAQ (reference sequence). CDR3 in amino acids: CASSAPGQDFYEQYF. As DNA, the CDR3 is TGTGCCAGCAGCGCCCCGGGACAGGACTTCTACGAGCAGTACTTC.

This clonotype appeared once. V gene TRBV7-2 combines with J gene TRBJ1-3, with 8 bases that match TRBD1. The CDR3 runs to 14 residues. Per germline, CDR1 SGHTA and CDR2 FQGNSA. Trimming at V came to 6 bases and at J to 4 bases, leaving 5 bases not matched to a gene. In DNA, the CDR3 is TGTGCCAGCAGGACAGACAGGGGAGGAAACACCATATATTTT. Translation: CASRTDRGGNTIYF.

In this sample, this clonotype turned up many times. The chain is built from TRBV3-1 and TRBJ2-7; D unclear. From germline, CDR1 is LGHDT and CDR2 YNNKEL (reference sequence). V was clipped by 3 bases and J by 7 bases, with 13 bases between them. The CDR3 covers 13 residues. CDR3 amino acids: CASSQIRSGEQYF. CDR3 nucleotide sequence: TGTGCCAGCAGCCAGATACGGTCTGGAGAGCAGTACTTC.

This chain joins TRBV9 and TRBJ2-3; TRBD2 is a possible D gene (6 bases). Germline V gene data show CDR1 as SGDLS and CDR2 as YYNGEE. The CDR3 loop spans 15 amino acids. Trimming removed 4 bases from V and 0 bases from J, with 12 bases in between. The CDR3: CASSPGVTSTDTQYF. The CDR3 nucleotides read TGTGCCAGCAGCCCGGGGGTGACTAGCACAGATACGCAGTATTTT. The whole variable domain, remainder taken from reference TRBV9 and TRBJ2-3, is DSGVTQTPKHLITATGQRVTLRCSPRSGDLSVYWYQQSLDQGLQFLIQYYNGEERAKGNILERFSAQQFPDLHSELNLSSLELGDSALYFCASSPGVTSTDTQYFGPGTRLTVL.